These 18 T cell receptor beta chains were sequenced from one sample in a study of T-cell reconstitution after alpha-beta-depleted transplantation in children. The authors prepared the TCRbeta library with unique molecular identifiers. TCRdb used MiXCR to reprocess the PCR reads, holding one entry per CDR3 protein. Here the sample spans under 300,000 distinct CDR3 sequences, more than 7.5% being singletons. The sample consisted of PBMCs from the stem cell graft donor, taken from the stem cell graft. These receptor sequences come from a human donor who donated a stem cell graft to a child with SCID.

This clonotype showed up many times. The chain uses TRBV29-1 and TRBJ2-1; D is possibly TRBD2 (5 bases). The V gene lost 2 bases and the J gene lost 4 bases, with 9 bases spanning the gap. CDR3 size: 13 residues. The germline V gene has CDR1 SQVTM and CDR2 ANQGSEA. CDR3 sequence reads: CSVERGSYNEQFF. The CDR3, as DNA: TGCAGCGTTGAACGAGGGTCTTACAATGAGCAGTTCTTC.

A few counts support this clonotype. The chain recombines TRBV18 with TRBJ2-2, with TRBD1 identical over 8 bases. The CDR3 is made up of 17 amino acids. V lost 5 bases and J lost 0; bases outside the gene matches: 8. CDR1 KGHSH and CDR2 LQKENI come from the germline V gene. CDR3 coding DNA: TGTGCCAGCTCAGAGGGGACAGGTCCCGCGAACACCGGGGAGCTGTTTTTT. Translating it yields CASSEGTGPANTGELFF.

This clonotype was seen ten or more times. CDR3 coding DNA: TGCGCCAGCAGCTACTTAAACTCCGGGACTCTAGGCACTGAAGCTTTCTTT. Protein product: CASSYLNSGTLGTEAFF. The chain is built from TRBV5-1 and TRBJ1-1; perhaps TRBD1 as D (5 bases). Germline V gene sequence: CDR1 SGHRS, CDR2 YFSETQ. The ends were cut back, 3 bases at V and 4 bases at J, with 22 bases in the middle. The CDR3 is 17 amino acids.

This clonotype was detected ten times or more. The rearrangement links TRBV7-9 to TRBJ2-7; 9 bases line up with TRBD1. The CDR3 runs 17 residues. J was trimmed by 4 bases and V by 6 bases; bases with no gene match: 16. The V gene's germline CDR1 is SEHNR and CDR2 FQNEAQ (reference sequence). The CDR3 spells CASSHNQPGQGPYEQYF. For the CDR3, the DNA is TGTGCCAGCAGTCACAATCAGCCGGGACAGGGACCTTACGAGCAGTACTTC.

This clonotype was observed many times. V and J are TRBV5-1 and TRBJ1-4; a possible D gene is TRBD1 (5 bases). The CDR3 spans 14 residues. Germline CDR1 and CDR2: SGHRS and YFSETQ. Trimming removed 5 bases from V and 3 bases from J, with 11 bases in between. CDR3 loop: CASSRGDPNEKLFF. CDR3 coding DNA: TGCGCCAGCAGTCGGGGGGACCCTAATGAAAAACTGTTTTTT. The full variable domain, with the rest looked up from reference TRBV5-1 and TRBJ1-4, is KAGVTQTPRYLIKTRGQQVTLSCSPISGHRSVSWYQQTPGQGLQFLFEYFSETQRNKGNFPGRFSGRQFSNSRSEMNVSTLELGDSALYLCASSRGDPNEKLFFGSGTQLSVL.

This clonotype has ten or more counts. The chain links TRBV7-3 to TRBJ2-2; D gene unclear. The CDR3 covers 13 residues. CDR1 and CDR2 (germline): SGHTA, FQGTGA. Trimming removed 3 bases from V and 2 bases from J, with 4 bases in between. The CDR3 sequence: CASSLDNTGELFF. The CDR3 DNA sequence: TGTGCCAGCAGCTTGGACAACACCGGGGAGCTGTTTTTT.

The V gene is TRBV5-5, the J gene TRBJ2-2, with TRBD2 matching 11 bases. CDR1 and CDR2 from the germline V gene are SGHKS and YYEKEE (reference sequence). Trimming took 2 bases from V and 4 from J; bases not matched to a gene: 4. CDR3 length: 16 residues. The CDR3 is CASSLTSGGPTGELFF. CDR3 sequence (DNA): TGTGCCAGCAGCTTAACTAGCGGGGGCCCCACCGGGGAGCTGTTTTTT. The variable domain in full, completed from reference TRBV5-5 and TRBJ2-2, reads DAGVTQSPTHLIKTRGQQVTLRCSPISGHKSVSWYQQVLGQGPQFIFQYYEKEERGRGNFPDRFSARQFPNYSSELNVNALLLGDSALYLCASSLTSGGPTGELFFGEGSRLTVL.

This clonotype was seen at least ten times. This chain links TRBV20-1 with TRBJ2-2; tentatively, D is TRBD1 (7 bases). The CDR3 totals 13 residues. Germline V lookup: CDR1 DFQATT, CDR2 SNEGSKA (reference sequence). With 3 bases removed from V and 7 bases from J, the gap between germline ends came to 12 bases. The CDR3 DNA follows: TGCAGTGCTAGCAGGGGGGCCGACGGGGAGCTGTTTTTT. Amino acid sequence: CSASRGADGELFF.

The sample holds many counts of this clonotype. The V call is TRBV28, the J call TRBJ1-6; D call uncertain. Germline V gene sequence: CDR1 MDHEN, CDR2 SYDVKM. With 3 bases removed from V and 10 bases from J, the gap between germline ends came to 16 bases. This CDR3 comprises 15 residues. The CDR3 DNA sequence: TGTGCCAGCAGTTTGCCTTTAGTGGGTTCATCACCCCTCCACTTT. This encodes CASSLPLVGSSPLHF.

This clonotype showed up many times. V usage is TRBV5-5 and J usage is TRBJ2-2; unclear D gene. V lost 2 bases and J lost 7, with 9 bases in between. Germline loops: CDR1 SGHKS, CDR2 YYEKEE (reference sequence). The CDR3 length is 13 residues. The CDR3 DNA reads TGTGCCAGCAGCTTTATTGTAGACGGGGAGCTGTTTTTT. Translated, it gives CASSFIVDGELFF.

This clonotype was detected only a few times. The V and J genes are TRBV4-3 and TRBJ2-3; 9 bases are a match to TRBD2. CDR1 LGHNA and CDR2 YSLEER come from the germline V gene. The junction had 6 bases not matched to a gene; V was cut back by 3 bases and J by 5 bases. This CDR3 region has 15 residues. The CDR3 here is CASSHSGGQEDTQYF. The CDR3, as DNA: TGCGCCAGCAGCCACAGCGGGGGGCAAGAAGATACGCAGTATTTT.

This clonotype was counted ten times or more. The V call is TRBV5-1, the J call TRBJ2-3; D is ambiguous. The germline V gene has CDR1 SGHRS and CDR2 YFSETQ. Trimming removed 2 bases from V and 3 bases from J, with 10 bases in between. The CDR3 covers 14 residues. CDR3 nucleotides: TGCGCCAGCAGCTTTGGCAGTCAAACAGATACGCAGTATTTT. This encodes CASSFGSQTDTQYF.

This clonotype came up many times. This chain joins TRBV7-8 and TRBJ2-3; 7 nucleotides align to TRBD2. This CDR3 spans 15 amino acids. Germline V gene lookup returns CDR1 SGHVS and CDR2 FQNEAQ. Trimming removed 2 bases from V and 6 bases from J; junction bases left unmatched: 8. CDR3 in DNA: TGTGCCAGCAGCTTATCCCCTGGGGGGGGGGATACGCAGTATTTT. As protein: CASSLSPGGGDTQYF.

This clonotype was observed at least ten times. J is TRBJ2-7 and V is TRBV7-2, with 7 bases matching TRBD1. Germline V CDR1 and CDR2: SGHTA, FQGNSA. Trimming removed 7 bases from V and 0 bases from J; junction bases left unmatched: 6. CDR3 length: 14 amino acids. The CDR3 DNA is TGTGCCAGCACCCTACAGGGGCTCTCCTACGAGCAGTACTTC. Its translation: CASTLQGLSYEQYF. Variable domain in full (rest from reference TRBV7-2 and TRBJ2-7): GAGVSQSPSNKVTEKGKDVELRCDPISGHTALYWYRQSLGQGLEFLIYFQGNSAPDKSGLPSDRFSAERTGGSVSTLTIQRTQQEDSAVYLCASTLQGLSYEQYFGPGTRLTVT.

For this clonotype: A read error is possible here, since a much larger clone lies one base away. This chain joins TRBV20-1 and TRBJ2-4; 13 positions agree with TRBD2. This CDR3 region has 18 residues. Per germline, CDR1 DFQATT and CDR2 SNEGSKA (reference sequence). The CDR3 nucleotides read TGCTGTGCTAGTCGGCGACTAGCGGGGGGTTTAGCCAAAAACATTCAGTACTTC. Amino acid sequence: CCASRRLAGGLAKNIQYF.

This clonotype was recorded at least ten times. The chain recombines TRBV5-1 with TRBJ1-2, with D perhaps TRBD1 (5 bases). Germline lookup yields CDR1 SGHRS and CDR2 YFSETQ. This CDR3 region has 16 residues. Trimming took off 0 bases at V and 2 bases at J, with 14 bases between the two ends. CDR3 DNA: TGCGCCAGCAGCTTGGACCCTTCGGGACGGAACTATGGCTACACCTTC. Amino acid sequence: CASSLDPSGRNYGYTF.

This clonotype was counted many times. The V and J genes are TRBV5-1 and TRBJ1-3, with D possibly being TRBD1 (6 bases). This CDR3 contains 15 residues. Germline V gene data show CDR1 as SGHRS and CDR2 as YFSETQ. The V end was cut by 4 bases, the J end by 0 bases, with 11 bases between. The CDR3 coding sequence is TGCGCCAGCAGCGCCGGGACAAACTCTGGAAACACCATATATTTT. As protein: CASSAGTNSGNTIYF.

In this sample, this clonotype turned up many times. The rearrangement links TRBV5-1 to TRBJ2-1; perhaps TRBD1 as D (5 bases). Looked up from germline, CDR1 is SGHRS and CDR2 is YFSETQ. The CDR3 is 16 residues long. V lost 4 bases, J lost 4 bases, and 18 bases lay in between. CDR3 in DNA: TGCGCCAGCAGCCCCCTTCCGACAGAGGTGTACAATGAGCAGTTCTTC. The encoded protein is CASSPLPTEVYNEQFF.